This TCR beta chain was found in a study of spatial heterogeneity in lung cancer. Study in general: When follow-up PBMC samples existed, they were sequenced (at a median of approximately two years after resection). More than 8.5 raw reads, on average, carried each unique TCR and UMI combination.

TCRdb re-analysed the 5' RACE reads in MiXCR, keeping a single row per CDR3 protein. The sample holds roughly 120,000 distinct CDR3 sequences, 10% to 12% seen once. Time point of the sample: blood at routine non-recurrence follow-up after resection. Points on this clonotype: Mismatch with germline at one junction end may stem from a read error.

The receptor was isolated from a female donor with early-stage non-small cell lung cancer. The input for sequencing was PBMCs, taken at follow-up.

CDR3 residues: CASSSRRGGSYNEQLF. CDR3 bases: TGTGCCAGCAGTTCGCGGCGGGGGGGCTCCTACAATGAGCAGTTATTC. The V gene is TRBV6-5, the J gene TRBJ2-1, with 9 positions matching TRBD2. CDR1 and CDR2 (germline): MNHEY, SVGAGI. This CDR3 contains 16 residues.